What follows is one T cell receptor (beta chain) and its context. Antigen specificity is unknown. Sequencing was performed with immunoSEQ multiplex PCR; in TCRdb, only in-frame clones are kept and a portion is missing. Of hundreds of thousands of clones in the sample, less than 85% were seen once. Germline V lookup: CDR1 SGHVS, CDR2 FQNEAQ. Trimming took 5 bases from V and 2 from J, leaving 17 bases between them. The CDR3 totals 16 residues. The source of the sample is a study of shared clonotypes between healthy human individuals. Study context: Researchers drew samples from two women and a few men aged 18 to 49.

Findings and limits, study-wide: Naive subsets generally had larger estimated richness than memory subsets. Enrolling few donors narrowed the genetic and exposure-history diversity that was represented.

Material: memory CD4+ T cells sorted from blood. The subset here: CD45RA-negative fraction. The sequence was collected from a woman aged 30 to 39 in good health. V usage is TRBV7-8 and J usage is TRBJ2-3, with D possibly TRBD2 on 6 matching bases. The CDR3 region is CASSPGRRIHTDTQYF. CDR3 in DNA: TGTGCCAGCAGCCCAGGGAGGCGGATTCACACAGATACGCAGTATTTT. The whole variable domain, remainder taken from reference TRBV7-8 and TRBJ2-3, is GAGVSQSPRYKVAKRGQDVALRCDPISGHVSLFWYQQALGQGPEFLTYFQNEAQLDKSGLPSDRFFAERPEGSVSTLKIQRTQQEDSAVYLCASSPGRRIHTDTQYFGPGTRLTVL.